The 14 T cell receptor beta chains reported below all come from one sample, sequenced in a study of shared clonotypes between healthy human individuals. Produced via immunoSEQ multiplex PCR; TCRdb's table is partial and in-frame only. In the table there are hundreds of thousands of clones, about 74% of which are singletons. The material sequenced was memory CD4+ T cells sorted from blood. As for subset: CD45RA-negative fraction. Receptors originate from a woman between 25 and 40 years old in good health.

J is TRBJ2-1 and V is TRBV28; weak D call: TRBD2 (6 bases). Germline CDR1 is MDHEN and CDR2 is SYDVKM. The germline V and J ends were trimmed by 5 bases and 0 bases, with 17 bases remaining between them. There are 17 residues in the CDR3. In nucleotides, the CDR3 is TGTGCCAGCAGTCCTTTCTTAGCGGAGCACTCCTACAATGAGCAGTTCTTC. Protein product: CASSPFLAEHSYNEQFF.

The chain has TRBV11-2 and TRBJ2-7, with a weak D call TRBD2 (5 bases). V lost 6 bases to trimming and J lost 0 bases, with 12 bases between them. Germline V gene sequence: CDR1 SGHAT, CDR2 FQNNGV. This CDR3 comprises 14 residues. CDR3 sequence reads: CASRSGVSSYEQYF. The CDR3 DNA follows: TGTGCCAGCAGATCCGGGGTCAGCTCCTACGAGCAGTACTTC.

V usage is TRBV6-1 and J usage is TRBJ2-7; 7 bases line up with TRBD1. V gave up 2 bases and J gave up 2 bases; unmatched junction bases: 3. This CDR3 is built from 14 residues. Germline V lookup: CDR1 MNHNS, CDR2 SASEGT. The chain's CDR3 is CASSERGQTYEQYF. CDR3 bases: TGTGCCAGCAGTGAAAGGGGACAGACCTACGAGCAGTACTTC.

The V call is TRBV4-1, the J call TRBJ1-5; TRBD1 is a possible D gene (6 bases). The germline V gene has CDR1 MGHRA and CDR2 YSYEKL. The CDR3 spans 15 residues. The germline V and J ends were trimmed by 1 base and 7 bases, with 14 bases remaining between them. CDR3 sequence (DNA): TGCGCCAGCAGCCAAGTTCTGGGGGCTCGGCAGCCCCAGCATTTT. Amino acid sequence: CASSQVLGARQPQHF.

This rearrangement joins TRBV7-2 to TRBJ2-1; D gene uncertain. Germline CDR1 is SGHTA and CDR2 is FQGNSA. The V end was cut by 0 bases, the J end by 8 bases, with 5 bases between. The CDR3 sequence is 12 residues long. In DNA, the CDR3 is TGTGCCAGCAGCTTAGCGCGATATGAGCAGTTCTTC. This encodes CASSLARYEQFF.

V usage is TRBV25-1 and J usage is TRBJ2-7; D perhaps matches TRBD1 (5 bases). The CDR3 is 13 amino acids. From germline, CDR1 is MGHDK and CDR2 SYGVNS. Trimming pared 5 bases from V and 3 bases from J, leaving 11 bases between. CDR3 coding DNA: TGTGCCAGCAGTAATAGGGGTAGCTACGAGCAGTACTTC. The encoded protein is CASSNRGSYEQYF.

The V and J genes are TRBV6-1 and TRBJ1-5; no firm D call. Trimming cost V 8 bases and J 9 bases, with 23 bases left between them. Germline V gives CDR1 MNHNS, CDR2 SASEGT. The CDR3 extends over 15 amino acids. The CDR3 is CASGWNWGTISPQHF. The CDR3 nucleotides are TGTGCCAGCGGATGGAACTGGGGTACGATCTCGCCCCAGCATTTT.

This clone was picked up one time. V gene TRBV29-1 combines with J gene TRBJ2-1; D is perhaps TRBD2 (5 bases). The CDR3 has 12 amino acids. Trimming left V 7 bases short and J 9 bases short, with 16 bases between. Germline CDR1 SQVTM, CDR2 ANQGSEA. Here the CDR3 DNA reads TGCAGCGCCGACCTAGCAGGCGCTGAGCAGTTCTTC. Protein product: CSADLAGAEQFF.

The chain links TRBV2 to TRBJ2-5, with 8 bases that match TRBD2. The V gene end was trimmed by 7 bases and the J gene end by 4 bases; junction bases not matched to a gene: 11. The CDR3 contains 15 residues. The V gene's germline CDR1 is SNHLY and CDR2 FYNNEI. For the CDR3, the DNA is TGTGCCAGCACTCGGACGCGGGGGGTCGGAGAGACCCAGTACTTC. Its translation is CASTRTRGVGETQYF.

Notes on this clone: This CDR3 is also generated by other DNA sequences in the sample. The rearrangement uses TRBV5-1 and TRBJ2-7; TRBD2 matches 12 bases. This CDR3 spans 13 amino acids. The ends lost 5 bases at V and 4 bases at J; junction bases unmatched: 1. CDR1 SGHRS and CDR2 YFSETQ come from the germline V gene. In DNA form, the CDR3 reads TGCGCCAGCAGGACTAGCGGGAGTTACGAGCAGTACTTC. Its translation is CASRTSGSYEQYF.

This chain connects TRBV5-6 to TRBJ1-1; possible D gene TRBD1, 6 bases. This CDR3 region has 18 residues. Trimming left V 3 bases short and J 4 bases short, with 25 bases between. Germline V CDR1 and CDR2: SGHDT, YYEEEE. The DNA of the CDR3 is TGTGCCAGCAGCTGGACTGGGGGGGCAGTCCGTCTCCCCACTGAAGCTTTCTTT. This encodes CASSWTGGAVRLPTEAFF.

In its sample, this clone was seen a few times. The chain links TRBV27 to TRBJ2-7, with 8 bases that match TRBD2. V shed 6 bases, J shed 1 base, and the junction held 17 bases outside the gene matches. This CDR3 contains 18 residues. The germline gives CDR1 MNHEY, CDR2 SMNVEV (reference sequence). The CDR3 bases are TGTGCCAGCAGCCCGTCCTCGTGGGAGCGGGAGCCATCCTACGAGCAGTACTTC. Amino acid sequence: CASSPSSWEREPSYEQYF.

The V gene is TRBV5-1, the J gene TRBJ2-3; 8 nucleotides line up with TRBD1. CDR3 size: 16 residues. V lost 3 bases and J lost 0; bases outside the gene matches: 6. CDR1 and CDR2 (germline): SGHRS, YFSETQ. The CDR3 loop is CASSYGQGASTDTQYF. CDR3 sequence (DNA): TGCGCCAGCAGCTACGGACAGGGCGCTAGCACAGATACGCAGTATTTT.

This sequence joins TRBV27 and TRBJ2-2; D unclear. The CDR3 spans 12 residues. In germline, CDR1 is MNHEY, CDR2 SMNVEV (reference sequence). The ends were cut back, 8 bases at V and 4 bases at J, with 8 bases in the middle. For the CDR3, the DNA is TGTGCCAGCTGGAGTTTCACCGGGGAGCTGTTTTTT. Its translation: CASWSFTGELFF.